These 29 T cell receptor beta chains originate from one sample sequenced in a study of naive and memory T cell subsets (TCRdb year 2017). The library relied on UMI-ligation and nested PCR. Sequencing instrument: Illumina MiSeq. To cover both TRBC1 and TRBC2, the beta constant-region primer consisted of an equimolar mix of two oligonucleotides. Four rounds of PCR, combining the SP2 primer with nested alpha and beta constant-region primers, were used to amplify the ligated cDNA. TCRdb reran the public reads through fastp at Q25 and MiXCR, keeping productive beta chains. CDR3 protein duplicates are merged, each entry listing the most common genes and DNA. The sample table records some 83,000 distinct CDR3 sequences; roughly 9.3% of these occur just once. Less than 1.5% of the sample is taken by the ten largest. The sequenced sample consisted of naive CD8+ T cells from blood. The cell subset or site label on this specimen signifies: naive T cells, CD45RA high CD27+. These receptors came from a human donor in good health.

The chain has TRBV9 and TRBJ2-7, with 11 bases matching TRBD2. Germline CDR1 and CDR2: SGDLS and YYNGEE. Unmatched junction bases numbered 6, after V lost 3 bases and J lost 4 bases. The CDR3 has 15 amino acids. The CDR3 loop reads CASSAGTSGTYEQYF. CDR3 DNA: TGTGCCAGCAGCGCCGGGACTAGCGGCACTTACGAGCAGTACTTC.

The chain uses TRBV2 and TRBJ2-1; maybe TRBD1 (5 bases). The CDR3 has 14 residues. Looked up from germline, CDR1 is SNHLY and CDR2 is FYNNEI. Trimming took 3 bases from V and 4 from J, leaving 10 bases between them. The CDR3 DNA reads TGTGCCAGCAGTGAGCAGACAGTTTACAATGAGCAGTTCTTC. Amino acids: CASSEQTVYNEQFF.

This rearrangement joins TRBV29-1 to TRBJ2-1, with TRBD2 identical over 7 bases. V lost 2 bases, J lost 6 bases, and 16 bases stayed unmatched. Germline lookup yields CDR1 SQVTM and CDR2 ANQGSEA. The CDR3 covers 17 residues. The CDR3: CSVERAGSGRSPNEQFF. The CDR3 DNA reads TGCAGCGTTGAACGCGCCGGATCCGGGAGGAGTCCCAATGAGCAGTTCTTC.

This clonotype appeared many times. The chain has TRBV27 and TRBJ2-7; no firm D call. V shed 6 bases and J shed 5 bases, with 17 bases lying between them. In germline, CDR1 is MNHEY, CDR2 SMNVEV (reference sequence). The CDR3 is 14 amino acids. CDR3 coding DNA: TGTGCCAGCAGCTTGGTTGATCAGCCCCACGAGCAGTACTTC. Protein sequence: CASSLVDQPHEQYF.

This chain links TRBV9 with TRBJ2-1, with unresolved D. The CDR3 loop spans 12 amino acids. Germline CDR1 SGDLS, CDR2 YYNGEE. Trimming left V 0 bases short and J 6 bases short, with 4 bases between. The CDR3 region is CASSVDFNEQFF. The CDR3 DNA reads TGTGCCAGCAGCGTAGACTTCAATGAGCAGTTCTTC.

This chain joins TRBV20-1 and TRBJ2-6; 8 nucleotides line up with TRBD1. V lost 3 bases and J lost 0; bases outside the gene matches: 10. The CDR3 length is 18 residues. CDR1 DFQATT and CDR2 SNEGSKA come from the germline V gene (reference sequence). The CDR3 coding sequence is TGCAGTGCTAGTGGCGGGACAGGAATTAGCTCTGGGGCCAACGTCCTGACTTTC. This codes for CSASGGTGISSGANVLTF.

This chain connects TRBV7-7 to TRBJ2-1; perhaps TRBD1 as D (5 bases). The CDR3 consists of 15 residues. Looked up from germline, CDR1 is SSHAT and CDR2 is FNYEAQ (reference sequence). V shed 5 bases and J shed 1 base, with 12 bases lying between them. The CDR3 spells CASSPTQGSYNEQFF. The CDR3 DNA reads as TGTGCCAGCAGCCCCACTCAGGGTTCCTACAATGAGCAGTTCTTC.

Regarding this clonotype: This may be a read error, as it is one base from a much larger clone. In DNA form, the CDR3 reads TGCAGATCAAACCTGAACACTGAAGCTTTCTTT. This translates into CRSNLNTEAFF. The chain has TRBV29-1 and TRBJ1-1; unclear D gene. This CDR3 contains 11 residues. Germline V gene lookup returns CDR1 SQVTM and CDR2 ANQGSEA.

This clonotype was detected a few times. The chain joins TRBV7-6 to TRBJ2-1; no firm D call. The CDR3 is 12 amino acids. V lost 2 bases and J 3 bases, leaving 2 bases between the germline ends. Germline values: CDR1 SGHVS, CDR2 FNYEAQ. The CDR3: CASSLNYNEQFF. Here the CDR3 DNA reads TGTGCCAGCAGCTTAAACTACAATGAGCAGTTCTTC.

This clonotype has ten or more counts. This sequence joins TRBV20-1 and TRBJ2-7; D might be TRBD2 (6 bases). The CDR3 is made up of 12 amino acids. With 6 bases removed from V and 3 bases from J, the gap between germline ends came to 12 bases. In germline, CDR1 is DFQATT, CDR2 SNEGSKA (reference sequence). Here the CDR3 DNA reads TGCAGTGCCGCTCCGGGAGACTACGAGCAGTACTTC. Encoded protein: CSAAPGDYEQYF.

Many counts were recorded for this clonotype. The chain recombines TRBV2 with TRBJ2-1; 10 bases agree with TRBD2. CDR3 length: 13 amino acids. The ends lost 7 bases at V and 5 bases at J; junction bases unmatched: 2. Germline V CDR1 and CDR2: SNHLY, FYNNEI. CDR3 amino acids: CASIGLADNEQFF. The CDR3 nucleotides read TGTGCCAGCATTGGACTAGCGGACAATGAGCAGTTCTTC.

This chain joins TRBV27 and TRBJ2-7; 7 bases line up with TRBD2. The junction had 8 bases not matched to a gene; V was cut back by 2 bases and J by 4 bases. CDR1 MNHEY and CDR2 SMNVEV come from the germline V gene (reference sequence). The CDR3 length is 15 residues. CDR3 DNA sequence: TGTGCCAGCAGTTTAAGGCGGGAGCCGATATACGAGCAGTACTTC. Translating gives CASSLRREPIYEQYF.

This clonotype appeared many times. The J gene is TRBJ2-7, the V gene TRBV29-1; no clear D. The CDR3 sequence is 15 residues long. Trimming removed 5 bases from V and 1 base from J, with 18 bases in between. Germline CDR1 reads SQVTM; CDR2 reads ANQGSEA. The CDR3 region has the DNA TGCAGCGTTTTCTTGACCGAAGCCGGATCCTACGAGCAGTACTTC. This gives the protein CSVFLTEAGSYEQYF.

This clonotype was picked up a small number of times. The rearrangement links TRBV20-1 to TRBJ2-2; D perhaps matches TRBD2 (6 bases). CDR3 size: 15 residues. CDR1 is DFQATT and CDR2 is SNEGSKA in the germline V gene (reference sequence). The V end lost 2 bases, the J end lost 3 bases, and 13 bases lay between the germline ends. The CDR3 sequence is CSARRGGKDTGELFF. The CDR3 nucleotides are TGCAGTGCTAGAAGAGGAGGGAAGGACACCGGGGAGCTGTTTTTT.

This clonotype was counted ten times or more. V is TRBV25-1 and J is TRBJ2-5, with D perhaps matching TRBD1 (6 bases). This CDR3 has 20 residues. V gave up 4 bases and J gave up 3 bases, with 30 bases separating them. Germline CDR1 and CDR2: MGHDK and SYGVNS. The CDR3 loop reads CASSGWTEYATDYLKETQYF. CDR3 nucleotides: TGTGCCAGCAGTGGGTGGACAGAGTACGCAACCGATTATCTTAAAGAGACCCAGTACTTC.

This clonotype was detected ten times or more. The rearrangement uses TRBV29-1 and TRBJ2-1, with 7 bases matching TRBD2. V lost 6 bases to trimming and J lost 9 bases; unmatched junction nucleotides: 8. The germline CDR1 and CDR2 sequences are SQVTM and ANQGSEA. The CDR3 extends over 12 amino acids. The CDR3 reads CSVSSGIAEQFF. In DNA, the CDR3 is TGCAGCGTCTCAAGCGGGATAGCTGAGCAGTTCTTC.

On this clonotype itself: A much larger clone is a single base away; this may be a read error. Here the CDR3 reads CAISRGLAKDEQFF. CDR3 in DNA: TGTGCCATCAGTCGGGGACTAGCTAAGGATGAGCAGTTCTTC. The gene calls are TRBV10-3 and TRBJ2-1; TRBD2 matches 9 bases. Germline CDR1 is ENHRY and CDR2 is SYGVKD. CDR3 length: 14 residues. With 5 bases clipped from V and 8 bases from J, the junction kept 7 bases outside the gene matches.

CDR3 in DNA: TGTGCCAGCAGCCCCAGGACTAGCGGGGCCGGGGAGCTGTTTTTT. It codes for CASSPRTSGAGELFF. This chain joins TRBV6-5 and TRBJ2-2; 12 bases fit TRBD2. The CDR3 is made up of 15 amino acids. CDR1 and CDR2 (germline): MNHEY, SVGAGI. J lost 6 bases, V lost 6 bases, and 5 bases had no gene match.

The chain recombines TRBV7-8 with TRBJ2-7; 11 nucleotides line up with TRBD2. CDR3 length: 15 amino acids. Trimming at V came to 5 bases and at J to 4 bases, leaving 7 bases not matched to a gene. Germline V CDR1 and CDR2: SGHVS, FQNEAQ. CDR3 loop: CASSDKLAGEYEQYF. The DNA of the CDR3 is TGTGCCAGCAGCGACAAACTAGCGGGAGAGTACGAGCAGTACTTC. Based on the CDR3 plus reference TRBV7-8 and TRBJ2-7, the full variable domain is GAGVSQSPRYKVAKRGQDVALRCDPISGHVSLFWYQQALGQGPEFLTYFQNEAQLDKSGLPSDRFFAERPEGSVSTLKIQRTQQEDSAVYLCASSDKLAGEYEQYFGPGTRLTVT.

This clonotype came up many times. CDR3 nucleotide sequence: TGTGCCAGCAGTACCCCGGGGAATGAGCAGTTCTTC. Protein: CASSTPGNEQFF. The chain links TRBV27 to TRBJ2-1; a possible D gene is TRBD2 (5 bases). The V end lost 5 bases, the J end lost 7 bases, and 9 bases lay between the germline ends. Germline V CDR1 and CDR2: MNHEY, SMNVEV (reference sequence). The CDR3 sequence is 12 residues long.

The sample holds many counts of this clonotype. This rearrangement joins TRBV12-3 or TRBV12-4 to TRBJ2-3, with 7 bases matching TRBD1. V dropped 5 bases and J dropped 0; count of bases not matched to a gene: 5. This CDR3 is 15 amino acids long. The CDR3, as DNA: TGTGCCAGCAGTCCATCAGGGGGAAGCACAGATACGCAGTATTTT. It specifies CASSPSGGSTDTQYF.

This clonotype was detected a few times. The CDR3 region has the DNA TGTGCCAGCAGCCAAGAGGAGGGGCCTTATGGCTACACCTTC. This translates into CASSQEEGPYGYTF. The chain links TRBV4-2 to TRBJ1-2; the D gene is possibly TRBD1 (5 bases). Germline lookup yields CDR1 LGHNA and CDR2 YNFKEQ. The CDR3 is 14 residues long. V was trimmed by 0 bases and J by 5 bases, leaving 10 bases between them.

To note about this clonotype: Sequence at one end of the junction differs from germline and may be a read error. The CDR3 here is CTSGLGPYNEQFF. CDR3 in DNA: TGTACTAGTGGCCTGGGCCCTTACAATGAGCAGTTCTTC. This rearrangement joins TRBV12-5 to TRBJ2-1, with D possibly TRBD2 on 5 matching bases. Germline V gene sequence: CDR1 LGHNT, CDR2 FRNRAP. This CDR3 is built from 13 residues.

Many counts were recorded for this clonotype. The V call is TRBV6-5, the J call TRBJ1-1; 8 positions agree with TRBD1. Per germline, CDR1 MNHEY and CDR2 SVGAGI. The CDR3 consists of 16 residues. The ends lost 6 bases at V and 1 base at J; junction bases unmatched: 10. CDR3 nucleotide sequence: TGTGCCAGCAGAACCCAGGGGGCCTCTACGAACACTGAAGCTTTCTTT. Amino acids: CASRTQGASTNTEAFF.

CDR3 loop: CASPRGRGTEAFF. As DNA, the CDR3 is TGTGCCAGCCCGAGGGGGCGAGGAACTGAAGCTTTCTTT. The chain uses TRBV2 and TRBJ1-1, with TRBD1 matching over 7 bases. Germline CDR1 SNHLY, CDR2 FYNNEI. With V trimmed by 8 bases and J by 5 bases, 8 bases remained unmatched. CDR3 length equals 13 residues.

The chain joins TRBV24-1 to TRBJ1-1, with 7 bases aligning to TRBD1. V shed 5 bases and J 0 bases; nucleotides not matched to a gene: 14. The germline V gene has CDR1 KGHDR and CDR2 SFDVKD. The CDR3 extends over 18 amino acids. CDR3 DNA: TGTGCCACCAGTGTCCTCGGAGGGGGGGGACAGCTGAACACTGAAGCTTTCTTT. This codes for CATSVLGGGGQLNTEAFF.

The chain uses TRBV27 and TRBJ2-2; a possible D gene is TRBD2 (6 bases). Germline assignment: CDR1 MNHEY and CDR2 SMNVEV (reference sequence). Trimming cost V 7 bases and J 5 bases, with 14 bases left between them. The CDR3 is 14 amino acids. The CDR3 spells CASISEGSTGELFF. DNA of the CDR3: TGTGCCAGCATATCGGAGGGCTCGACCGGGGAGCTGTTTTTT.

The chain is built from TRBV28 and TRBJ2-1, with 10 bases identical to TRBD2. V shed 5 bases, J shed 12 bases, and the junction held 19 bases outside the gene matches. The CDR3 is 17 residues long. CDR1 is MDHEN and CDR2 is SYDVKM in the germline V gene. The CDR3 coding sequence is TGTGCCAGCAGTCCCCAGGGGGTAGTAGCGGGAGGTTTTTGGCAGTTCTTC. Translation: CASSPQGVVAGGFWQFF.

This clonotype was recorded at least ten times. V gene TRBV7-9 combines with J gene TRBJ2-7; 13 bases agree with TRBD2. From germline, CDR1 is SEHNR and CDR2 FQNEAQ (reference sequence). The trim removed 5 bases at V and 3 bases at J, leaving 10 bases unmatched. The CDR3 runs to 17 residues. The CDR3 region has the DNA TGTGCCAGCAGCCAACCCTCCGGGACTAGCGGGAACTACGAGCAGTACTTC. Its protein product is CASSQPSGTSGNYEQYF.